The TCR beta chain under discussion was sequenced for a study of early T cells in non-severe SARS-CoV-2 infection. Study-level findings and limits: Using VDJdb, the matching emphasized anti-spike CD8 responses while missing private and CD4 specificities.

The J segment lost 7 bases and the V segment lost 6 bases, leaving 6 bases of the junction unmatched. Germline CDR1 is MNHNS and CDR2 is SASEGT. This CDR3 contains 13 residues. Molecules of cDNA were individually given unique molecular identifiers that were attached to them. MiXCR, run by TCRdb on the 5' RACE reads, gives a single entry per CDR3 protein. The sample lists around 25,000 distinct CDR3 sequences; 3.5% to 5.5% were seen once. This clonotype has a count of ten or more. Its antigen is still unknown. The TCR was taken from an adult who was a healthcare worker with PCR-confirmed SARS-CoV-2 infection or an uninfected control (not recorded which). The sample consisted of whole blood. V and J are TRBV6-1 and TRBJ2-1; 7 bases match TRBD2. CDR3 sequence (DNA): TGTGCCAGCAGGGGGGAGGGAGGGAATGAGCAGTTCTTC. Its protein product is CASRGEGGNEQFF.